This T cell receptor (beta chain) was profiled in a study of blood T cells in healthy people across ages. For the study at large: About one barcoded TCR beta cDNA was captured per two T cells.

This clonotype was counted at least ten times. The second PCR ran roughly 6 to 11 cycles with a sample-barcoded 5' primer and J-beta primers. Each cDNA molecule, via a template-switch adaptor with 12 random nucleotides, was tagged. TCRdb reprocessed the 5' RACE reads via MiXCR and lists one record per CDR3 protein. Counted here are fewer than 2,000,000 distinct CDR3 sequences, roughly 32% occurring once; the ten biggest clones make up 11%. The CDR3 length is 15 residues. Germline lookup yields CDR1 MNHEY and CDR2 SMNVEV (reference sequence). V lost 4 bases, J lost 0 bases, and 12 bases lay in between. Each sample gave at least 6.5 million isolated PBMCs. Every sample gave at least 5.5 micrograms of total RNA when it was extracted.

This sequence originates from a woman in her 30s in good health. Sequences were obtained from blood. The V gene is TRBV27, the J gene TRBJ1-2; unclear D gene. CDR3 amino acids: CASSSASKTNYGYTF. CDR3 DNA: TGTGCCAGCAGTTCGGCGAGTAAGACTAACTATGGCTACACCTTC.